Presented here are 20 T cell receptor beta chains from one specimen sequenced in a study of control samples from healthy donors and cancer patients. Clones were sequenced by immunoSEQ multiplex PCR, and TCRdb holds only the in-frame ones, with some missing. Of under 130,000 clones detected, 80% to 90% appear once; the ten largest clones hold over 15%. Sequencing was carried out using PBMCs. Source of these receptors: a man in his sixties with lung cancer.

The rearrangement joins TRBV3-1 (or the pseudogene TRBV3-2) to TRBJ2-1; perhaps TRBD2 as D (5 bases). The CDR3 consists of 17 residues. Germline values: CDR1 LGHDT, CDR2 YNNKEL (reference sequence). V dropped 1 base and J dropped 0 bases, with 13 bases sitting between them. The CDR3 protein is CASSQGPGKSSYNEQFF. The CDR3 DNA reads as TGTGCCAGCAGCCAAGGTCCGGGGAAAAGCTCCTACAATGAGCAGTTCTTC.

The chain carries TRBV5-1 and TRBJ1-1; D is unclear. There are 16 residues in the CDR3. V was shortened by 0 bases and J by 5 bases, with 17 bases between the two germline ends. Germline loops: CDR1 SGHRS, CDR2 YFSETQ. The CDR3 DNA follows: TGCGCCAGCAGCTTGGAGGAGGGTTCGGTTAAGACTGAAGCTTTCTTT. Translated, it gives CASSLEEGSVKTEAFF.

The chain couples TRBV7-2 to TRBJ2-1, with D maybe TRBD2 (6 bases). CDR1 and CDR2 from the germline V gene are SGHTA and FQGNSA. The CDR3 runs to 13 residues. Trimming removed 0 bases from V and 10 bases from J, with 10 bases in between. This CDR3 reads CASSLAQLAEQFF. DNA for the CDR3: TGTGCCAGCAGCTTAGCGCAGCTAGCGGAGCAGTTCTTC. The variable domain in full, with the rest retrieved from reference TRBV7-2 and TRBJ2-1, is GAGVSQSPSNKVTEKGKDVELRCDPISGHTALYWYRQSLGQGLEFLIYFQGNSAPDKSGLPSDRFSAERTGGSVSTLTIQRTQQEDSAVYLCASSLAQLAEQFFGPGTRLTVL.

The chain recombines TRBV7-8 with TRBJ2-1; 10 bases are shared with TRBD1. The germline V gene has CDR1 SGHVS and CDR2 FQNEAQ. This CDR3 comprises 15 residues. The trim removed 2 bases at V and 12 bases at J, leaving 10 bases unmatched. The CDR3 sequence is CASSLQGQGKQGQFF. The CDR3 bases are TGTGCCAGCAGCTTACAGGGACAGGGGAAGCAAGGGCAGTTCTTC.

The chain carries TRBV5-1 and TRBJ1-4, with 8 bases lining up with TRBD1. V shed 1 base, J shed 8 bases, and the junction held 10 bases outside the gene matches. The CDR3 length is 16 residues. Germline CDR1 and CDR2: SGHRS and YFSETQ. DNA for the CDR3: TGCGCCAGCAGCTTGAGGATACAGGGGGATGGGGAAAAACTGTTTTTT. This codes for CASSLRIQGDGEKLFF.

The chain recombines TRBV14 with TRBJ2-3; 10 bases are shared with TRBD1. Trimming took 2 bases from V and 14 from J; bases not matched to a gene: 16. CDR3 length: 16 amino acids. CDR1 SGHDN and CDR2 FVKESK come from the germline V gene. The CDR3 DNA sequence: TGTGCCAGCAGCCAAATAACCGGGACAGGGGCCGGTTTGAGGTATTTT. Amino acids: CASSQITGTGAGLRYF.

J is TRBJ1-4 and V is TRBV12-5, with 8 bases lining up with TRBD1. Losses at the gene ends were 6 bases for V and 4 bases for J; bases not matched to a gene: 4. This CDR3 comprises 14 residues. Germline V gene data show CDR1 as LGHNT and CDR2 as FRNRAP. The CDR3 loop reads CASGEQGGNEKLFF. CDR3 DNA: TGTGCTAGTGGGGAACAGGGGGGTAATGAAAAACTGTTTTTT.

The chain has TRBV6-1 and TRBJ2-3; 12 positions agree with TRBD1. The CDR3 loop spans 15 amino acids. From germline, CDR1 is MNHNS and CDR2 SASEGT. The V segment lost 3 bases and the J segment 5 bases; nucleotides outside the gene matches: 3. The CDR3 region is CASSDRDRGQDTQYF. The CDR3 coding sequence is TGTGCCAGCAGTGACAGGGACAGGGGGCAAGATACGCAGTATTTT.

The chain recombines TRBV4-1 with TRBJ2-7, with 10 positions matching TRBD1. Germline V gene data show CDR1 as MGHRA and CDR2 as YSYEKL. The CDR3 runs to 16 residues. V shed 6 bases and J 6 bases; nucleotides not matched to a gene: 14. As DNA, the CDR3 is TGCGCCAGCAGTCCCCTGTTAGGGACAGGGGTTGGCGAGCAGTACTTC. Protein product: CASSPLLGTGVGEQYF.

V gene TRBV5-1 combines with J gene TRBJ1-2, with D maybe TRBD1 (5 bases). The CDR3 is made up of 12 amino acids. V was pared by 2 bases and J by 7 bases, with 9 bases between. The germline CDR1 and CDR2 sequences are SGHRS and YFSETQ. CDR3 region: CASSFDSSGYTF. The CDR3 DNA follows: TGCGCCAGCAGCTTCGACAGCTCTGGCTACACCTTC.

The chain employs TRBV6-5 and TRBJ1-1; 8 bases are a match to TRBD1. The CDR3 sequence is 14 residues long. Losses at the gene ends were 6 bases for V and 4 bases for J; bases not matched to a gene: 7. CDR1 and CDR2 from the germline V gene are MNHEY and SVGAGI. DNA for the CDR3: TGTGCCAGCAGCAATATCAGGGGGCTCACTGAAGCTTTCTTT. Encoded protein: CASSNIRGLTEAFF.

The DNA for the CDR3 is TGTGCCAGCAGCCCCCGACAGTGGTCCTACGAGCAGTACGTC. Translated: CASSPRQWSYEQYV. The V call is TRBV7-2, the J call TRBJ2-7; possible D gene TRBD1, 5 bases. This CDR3 is 14 amino acids long. The V end lost 5 bases, the J end lost 1 base, and 12 bases lay between the germline ends. Germline CDR1 and CDR2: SGHTA and FQGNSA.

The CDR3 DNA reads TGTGCCAGCAGCGTAGATCCCTCTGGGGCCAACGTCCTGACTTTC. The encoded protein is CASSVDPSGANVLTF. The V gene is TRBV9, the J gene TRBJ2-6; the D is unclear. The CDR3 runs to 15 residues. Looked up from germline, CDR1 is SGDLS and CDR2 is YYNGEE. V shed 0 bases and J shed 0 bases, with 4 bases lying between them. Combining the CDR3 with reference TRBV9 and TRBJ2-6 gives the whole variable domain DSGVTQTPKHLITATGQRVTLRCSPRSGDLSVYWYQQSLDQGLQFLIQYYNGEERAKGNILERFSAQQFPDLHSELNLSSLELGDSALYFCASSVDPSGANVLTFGAGSRLTVL.

This clone was counted once. V gene TRBV7-2 combines with J gene TRBJ1-2; D is ambiguous. The CDR3 runs to 12 residues. With 1 base removed from V and 7 bases from J, the gap between germline ends came to 7 bases. Germline CDR1 and CDR2: SGHTA and FQGNSA. The CDR3 protein is CASSLGGRGYTF. Here the CDR3 DNA reads TGTGCCAGCAGCTTAGGCGGCCGTGGCTACACCTTC.

The chain links TRBV11-3 to TRBJ2-5; TRBD1 aligns across 8 bases. Germline loops: CDR1 SGHNT, CDR2 YENEEA. The CDR3 is 15 residues long. The V segment lost 5 bases and the J segment 4 bases; nucleotides outside the gene matches: 9. The CDR3 nucleotides read TGTGCCAGCAGCCCAACCTACGGGACAGGAGAGACCCAGTACTTC. Translation: CASSPTYGTGETQYF.

The chain uses TRBV5-1 and TRBJ2-3; 8 nucleotides line up with TRBD2. J was trimmed by 2 bases and V by 0 bases; bases with no gene match: 5. The CDR3 consists of 16 residues. Germline CDR1 and CDR2: SGHRS and YFSETQ. CDR3 region: CASSLDGRGATDTQYF. DNA for the CDR3: TGCGCCAGCAGCTTGGATGGGCGGGGGGCCACAGATACGCAGTATTTT. The full variable domain, its missing parts supplied by reference TRBV5-1 and TRBJ2-3, is KAGVTQTPRYLIKTRGQQVTLSCSPISGHRSVSWYQQTPGQGLQFLFEYFSETQRNKGNFPGRFSGRQFSNSRSEMNVSTLELGDSALYLCASSLDGRGATDTQYFGPGTRLTVL.

The chain employs TRBV7-2 and TRBJ2-2; the D is unclear. Trimming left V 10 bases short and J 1 base short, with 10 bases between. This CDR3 has 13 residues. Germline V CDR1 and CDR2: SGHTA, FQGNSA. CDR3 sequence: CATQQLNTGELFF. The CDR3 coding sequence is TGTGCCACACAACAGCTGAACACCGGGGAGCTGTTTTTT.

The chain couples TRBV10-3 to TRBJ2-1; the D gene is possibly TRBD1 (7 bases). Trimming cost V 4 bases and J 8 bases, with 15 bases left between them. The germline V gene encodes CDR1 ENHRY and CDR2 SYGVKD. The CDR3 consists of 14 residues. The CDR3 here is CAISGQGGSYEQFF. The CDR3 coding sequence is TGTGCCATCAGTGGACAGGGAGGATCGTATGAGCAGTTCTTC.

This clone has a single count. The V call is TRBV5-5, the J call TRBJ1-2; 8 positions agree with TRBD1. V lost 4 bases, J lost 1 base, and 6 bases stayed unmatched. Germline CDR1 SGHKS, CDR2 YYEKEE (reference sequence). The CDR3 covers 15 residues. The CDR3 DNA follows: TGTGCCAGCAGCACCCAGACAGGGGTTAACTATGGCTACACCTTC. Its protein product is CASSTQTGVNYGYTF.

This clone was seen a few times. V is TRBV30 and J is TRBJ2-4; possibly TRBD2 for D (7 bases). This CDR3 is built from 11 residues. V was clipped by 5 bases and J by 13 bases, with 15 bases between them. Germline V CDR1 and CDR2: GTSNPN, SVGIG (reference sequence). CDR3: CAWQARGGQYF. DNA of the CDR3: TGTGCCTGGCAGGCTAGGGGGGGACAGTACTTC.